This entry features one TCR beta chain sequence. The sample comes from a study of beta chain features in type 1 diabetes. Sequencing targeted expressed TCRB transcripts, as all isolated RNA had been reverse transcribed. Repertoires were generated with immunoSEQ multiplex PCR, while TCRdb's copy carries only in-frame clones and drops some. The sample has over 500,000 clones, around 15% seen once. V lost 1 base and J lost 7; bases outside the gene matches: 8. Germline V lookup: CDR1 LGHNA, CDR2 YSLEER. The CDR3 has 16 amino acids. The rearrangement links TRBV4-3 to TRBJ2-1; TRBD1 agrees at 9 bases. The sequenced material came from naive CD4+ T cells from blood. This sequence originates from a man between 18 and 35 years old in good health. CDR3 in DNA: TGCGCCAGCAGCCAAGGGGCGCGACAGGGGGGAAATGAGCAGTTCTTC. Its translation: CASSQGARQGGNEQFF.